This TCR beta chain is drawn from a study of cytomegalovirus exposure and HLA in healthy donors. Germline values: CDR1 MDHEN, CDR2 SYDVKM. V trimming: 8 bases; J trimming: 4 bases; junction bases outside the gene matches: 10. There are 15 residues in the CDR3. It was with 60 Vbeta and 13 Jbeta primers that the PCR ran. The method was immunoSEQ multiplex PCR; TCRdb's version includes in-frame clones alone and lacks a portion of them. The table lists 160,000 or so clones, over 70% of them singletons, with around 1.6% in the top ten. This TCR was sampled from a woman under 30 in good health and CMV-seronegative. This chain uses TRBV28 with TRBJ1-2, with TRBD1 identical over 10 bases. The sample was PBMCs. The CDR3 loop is CASAVAGDRGYGYTF. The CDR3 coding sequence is TGTGCCAGCGCCGTTGCGGGGGACAGGGGCTATGGCTACACCTTC.